This is a list of T cell receptor beta chains from one sample in a study of spatial heterogeneity in lung cancer. TCRdb called the 5' RACE reads again in MiXCR, with one record for every CDR3 protein. The table has more than 65,000 distinct CDR3 sequences, approximately 12% seen once; the top ten hold about 4.5%. This specimen was PBMCs, taken at surgery. The receptor source for this set is a male donor with early-stage non-small cell lung cancer. Both conserved end residues are part of each CDR3. The D gene is left open where the match is weak. Size is omitted from some rows. Given values are once, few, many or a class for expanded clones.

v_call	j_call	clone_size	d_call	cdr3_nt	cdr3_aa
TRBV29-1	TRBJ2-7	-	-	TGCAGCGTCGGGAACGGAATTAACTACGAGCAGTACTTC	CSVGNGINYEQYF
TRBV19	TRBJ2-7	many	-	TGTGCCAGTAGTCCCGACAGCTTCGTCTACGAGCAGTACTTC	CASSPDSFVYEQYF
TRBV27	TRBJ2-1	-	-	TGTGCCAGCACCACGGGAAATGAGCAGTTCTTC	CASTTGNEQFF
TRBV3-1	TRBJ2-5	once	TRBD2	TGTGCCAGCAGCCGAAGCGGGAGTGGTGAGACCCAGTACTTC	CASSRSGSGETQYF
TRBV14	TRBJ2-7	-	TRBD2	TGTGCCAGCAGCCCCGAGGGAGCGGGAATCTACGAGCAGTACTTC	CASSPEGAGIYEQYF
TRBV20-1	TRBJ2-7	many	TRBD1	TGCAGTGCTGGGACAGGGGGCGGCTACGAGCAGTACTTC	CSAGTGGGYEQYF
TRBV12-3/TRBV12-4	TRBJ1-1	many	TRBD1	TGTGCCAGCAGTCGGACAGGGCGGAACACTGAAGCTTTCTTT	CASSRTGRNTEAFF
TRBV19	TRBJ1-2	few	TRBD1	TGTGCCAGCAATAACCCTCGACAGGGAGAGGTTTATGGCTACACCTTC	CASNNPRQGEVYGYTF
TRBV9	TRBJ2-1	-	-	TGTGCCAGCAGTGCCCGGGACAAATACAATGAGCAGTTCTTC	CASSARDKYNEQFF
TRBV27	TRBJ2-7	-	-	TGTGCCAGCAGCCGGGGGTCGCACTACGAGCAGTACTTC	CASSRGSHYEQYF
TRBV7-8	TRBJ2-7	-	-	TGTGCCAGCAGCTCCAAAACGGCTTCTCCCTCCTACGAGCAGTACTTC	CASSSKTASPSYEQYF
TRBV6-1	TRBJ2-4	-	-	TGTGCCAGCTGCCAGGGCCCCCCAGCCAAAAACATTCAGTACTTC	CASCQGPPAKNIQYF
TRBV15	TRBJ1-5	-	-	TGTGCCACCAGCAGAGATAGGGGGCAGCCCCAGCATTTT	CATSRDRGQPQHF
TRBV6-6	TRBJ2-5	few	TRBD1	TGTGCCAGCAGTTACAAACGGACAGGGGGGGAGACCCAGTACTTC	CASSYKRTGGETQYF
TRBV10-3	TRBJ2-2	-	TRBD2	TGTGCCATCAAAGCGGGAGAAACCGGGGAGCTGTTTTTT	CAIKAGETGELFF
TRBV24-1	TRBJ1-1	few	-	TGTGCCACCAGTGAGTCCACTTTGAACACTGAAGCTTTCTTT	CATSESTLNTEAFF
TRBV5-1	TRBJ1-1	few	TRBD1	TGCGCCAGCAGCTCCGGACAGGGGAGCTCGGGCACTGAAGCTTTCTTT	CASSSGQGSSGTEAFF